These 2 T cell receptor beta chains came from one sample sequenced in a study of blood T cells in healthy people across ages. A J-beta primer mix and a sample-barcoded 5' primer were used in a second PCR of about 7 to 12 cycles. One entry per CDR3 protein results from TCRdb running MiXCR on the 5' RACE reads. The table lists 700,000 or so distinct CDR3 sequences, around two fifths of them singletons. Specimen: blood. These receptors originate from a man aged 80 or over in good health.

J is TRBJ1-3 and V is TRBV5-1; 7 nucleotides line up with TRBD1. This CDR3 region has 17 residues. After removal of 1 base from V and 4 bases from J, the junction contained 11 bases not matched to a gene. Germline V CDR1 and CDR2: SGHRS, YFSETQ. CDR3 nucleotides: TGCGCCAGCAGCTTGACCGGACAGGCAGGATCGGGAAACACCATATATTTT. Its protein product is CASSLTGQAGSGNTIYF. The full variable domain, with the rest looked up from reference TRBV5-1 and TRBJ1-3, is KAGVTQTPRYLIKTRGQQVTLSCSPISGHRSVSWYQQTPGQGLQFLFEYFSETQRNKGNFPGRFSGRQFSNSRSEMNVSTLELGDSALYLCASSLTGQAGSGNTIYFGEGSWLTVV.

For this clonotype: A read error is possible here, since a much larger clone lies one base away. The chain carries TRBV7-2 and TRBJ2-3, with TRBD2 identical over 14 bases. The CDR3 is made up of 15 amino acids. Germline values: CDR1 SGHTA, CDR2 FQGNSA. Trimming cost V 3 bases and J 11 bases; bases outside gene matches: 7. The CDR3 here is CASSLGLAGEGRQYF. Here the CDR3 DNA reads TGTGCCAGCAGCTTGGGACTAGCGGGGGAAGGGAGGCAGTATTTT.